This T cell receptor beta chain was identified in a study of blood T cell repertoires in COVID-19. Trimming cost V 4 bases and J 2 bases; bases outside gene matches: 3. Germline-derived CDR1 and CDR2 are MRHNA and SNTAGT. This CDR3 has 15 amino acids. Clones were read by immunoSEQ multiplex PCR, and TCRdb kept only the in-frame ones, dropping some. The table lists around 130,000 clones, 80% to 90% of them singletons, with about 13% in the top ten. This clone was observed a single time. The specimen sequenced was peripheral blood. The sequence was obtained from a human donor in a cohort sampled during active COVID-19. The gene calls are TRBV6-4 and TRBJ2-7, with 12 positions matching TRBD2. The CDR3 sequence is CASSGWTSGAYEQYF. CDR3 in DNA: TGTGCCAGCAGTGGGTGGACTAGCGGGGCCTACGAGCAGTACTTC.